This T cell receptor (beta chain) was recorded in a study of shared clonotypes between healthy human individuals. Trimming took 6 bases from V and 3 from J, leaving 12 bases between them. This CDR3 is 13 amino acids long. Germline CDR1 MNHEY, CDR2 SVGAGI. CD45RO negativity and positive selection for CCR7 defined naive CD8 cells, a population that excluded terminally differentiated effector memory CD45RA+ cells. Profiling relied on immunoSEQ multiplex PCR, and the TCRdb table lists in-frame clones only, not all of them. Here the sample spans 1.5 million to 2.5 million clones, approximately 94% being singletons.

The TCR originated in a man aged 18-30 years in good health. Specimen: naive CD8+ T cells sorted from blood. The chain carries TRBV6-5 and TRBJ2-7; perhaps TRBD1 as D (5 bases). The CDR3 here is CASSPDSNYEQYF. As DNA, the CDR3 is TGTGCCAGCAGCCCTGACAGCAACTACGAGCAGTACTTC.